One sample yielded the 10 T cell receptor beta chains listed below, sequenced in a study of cytomegalovirus exposure and HLA in healthy donors. Use of 60 Vbeta and 13 Jbeta primers characterized the PCR. Sequenced by immunoSEQ multiplex PCR; TCRdb stores in-frame clones only, minus some. The profile shows hundreds of thousands of clones, over 80% of them singletons. The specimen sequenced was PBMCs. These receptors all stem from a middle-aged man in good health and CMV-seropositive.

The chain joins TRBV25-1 to TRBJ2-1, with unresolved D. The CDR3 loop spans 15 amino acids. Trimming shortened V by 3 bases and J by 9 bases, and 18 bases separated the two germline ends. In germline, CDR1 is MGHDK, CDR2 SYGVNS. The CDR3 region has the DNA TGTGCCAGCAGTGATAGCCGAGGCTACAATAGTGAGCAGTTCTTC. Amino acid sequence: CASSDSRGYNSEQFF.

The chain links TRBV14 to TRBJ2-1, with 8 bases that match TRBD1. Trimming took 2 bases from V and 0 from J; bases not matched to a gene: 6. Germline V lookup: CDR1 SGHDN, CDR2 FVKESK. The CDR3 runs to 17 residues. The CDR3 loop reads CASSQSGQGSSYNEQFF. The CDR3 coding sequence is TGTGCCAGCAGCCAATCTGGACAGGGATCCTCCTACAATGAGCAGTTCTTC.

A note on this clone: Other DNA sequences in the sample encode the same CDR3. This chain joins TRBV27 and TRBJ2-7, with D possibly being TRBD1 (5 bases). CDR1 MNHEY and CDR2 SMNVEV come from the germline V gene (reference sequence). V was trimmed by 2 bases and J by 7 bases, leaving 12 bases between them. The CDR3 is 13 amino acids. The CDR3 coding sequence is TGTGCCAGCAGTTTAACTGGGGCGTATGAGCAGTACTTC. Residues: CASSLTGAYEQYF.

The chain employs TRBV28 and TRBJ2-1, with D hard to call. The germline V gene has CDR1 MDHEN and CDR2 SYDVKM. The V end lost 4 bases, the J end lost 0 bases, and 13 bases lay between the germline ends. CDR3 length equals 16 residues. The CDR3 protein is CASSSPGSFSYNEQFF. The CDR3 DNA reads TGTGCCAGCAGTTCCCCCGGGTCTTTCTCCTACAATGAGCAGTTCTTC.

The table lists this clone with a count of one. This chain joins TRBV5-4 and TRBJ1-3; 10 positions agree with TRBD1. The V and J ends lost 5 bases and 6 bases, in that order; junction bases with no gene match: 11. CDR1 is SGHNT, CDR2 YYREEE, per germline (reference sequence). There are 16 residues in the CDR3. CDR3 bases: TGTGCCAGCAGTTTTGCCCGGGACAGGGGAGAAAACACCATATATTTT. Encoded protein: CASSFARDRGENTIYF.

The genes are TRBV29-1 and TRBJ1-1; D not certain. Deletions cut 6 bases from V and 4 bases from J, with 12 bases between. Germline-derived CDR1 and CDR2 are SQVTM and ANQGSEA. The CDR3 spans 12 residues. The CDR3 coding sequence is TGCAGCGTCAGAGGGTATCGCACTGAAGCTTTCTTT. This encodes CSVRGYRTEAFF.

This chain uses TRBV25-1 with TRBJ1-2; tentative D call: TRBD1 (5 bases). This CDR3 has 13 residues. Germline CDR1 and CDR2: MGHDK and SYGVNS. V was clipped by 2 bases and J by 4 bases, with 8 bases between them. The CDR3 nucleotides are TGTGCCAGCAGTGAACGACAGTTCTATGGCTACACCTTC. It translates to CASSERQFYGYTF.

The table lists this clone with a few counts. This chain joins TRBV7-9 and TRBJ2-2; maybe TRBD1 (5 bases). CDR1 is SEHNR and CDR2 is FQNEAQ in the germline V gene (reference sequence). V dropped 6 bases and J dropped 7 bases, with 12 bases sitting between them. There are 13 residues in the CDR3. This CDR3 is CASSPPGYGELFF. The CDR3, as DNA: TGTGCCAGCAGTCCCCCAGGGTACGGGGAGCTGTTTTTT.

The chain employs TRBV30 and TRBJ2-1; the D gene is possibly TRBD2 (6 bases). Germline assignment: CDR1 GTSNPN and CDR2 SVGIG (reference sequence). V was shortened by 3 bases and J by 7 bases, with 16 bases between the two germline ends. The CDR3 has 14 amino acids. The CDR3 DNA is TGTGCCTGGAGGGGGGGAGCCATAGGTAATGAGCAGTTCTTC. The encoded protein is CAWRGGAIGNEQFF.

The V gene is TRBV18, the J gene TRBJ2-1, with 8 bases aligning to TRBD2. J lost 3 bases, V lost 3 bases, and 4 bases had no gene match. The CDR3 has 15 amino acids. Germline V gene data show CDR1 as KGHSH and CDR2 as LQKENI. This CDR3 reads CASSPSGTFYNEQFF. The DNA of the CDR3 is TGTGCCAGCTCACCTAGCGGGACTTTCTACAATGAGCAGTTCTTC.